These 31 T cell receptor beta chains were all obtained from the same sample, sequenced in a study of blood T cell repertoires in COVID-19. Sequencing used immunoSEQ multiplex PCR; TCRdb keeps in-frame clones, though not all of them. The table has under 200,000 clones, 83% seen once; the top ten hold roughly 2%. Sequenced sample: peripheral blood. These receptors came from a woman of 80 years or more with acute or convalescent COVID-19.

This clone has a handful of counts. The rearrangement joins TRBV7-2 to TRBJ1-6, with D tentatively TRBD1 (6 bases). The CDR3 length is 14 residues. V dropped 3 bases and J dropped 8 bases, with 11 bases sitting between them. Germline lookup yields CDR1 SGHTA and CDR2 FQGNSA. In nucleotides, the CDR3 is TGTGCCAGCAGCTTCAGGGGTCCCGATTCACCCCTCCACTTT. This codes for CASSFRGPDSPLHF.

The gene calls are TRBV6-2 or TRBV6-3 and TRBJ1-5, with D hard to call. The V gene lost 2 bases and the J gene lost 5 bases, with 4 bases spanning the gap. CDR3 length: 12 residues. Germline loops: CDR1 MNHEY, CDR2 SVGEGT. CDR3: CASSYRDQPQHF. DNA of the CDR3: TGTGCCAGCAGTTACCGGGATCAGCCCCAGCATTTT.

The genes are TRBV3-1 (or the pseudogene TRBV3-2) and TRBJ2-5, with D tentatively TRBD2 (5 bases). Per germline, CDR1 LGHDT and CDR2 YNNKEL (reference sequence). The CDR3 runs 16 residues. V shed 0 bases and J shed 2 bases, with 13 bases lying between them. The CDR3 sequence: CASSQDSKGGQETQYF. The CDR3 DNA sequence: TGTGCCAGCAGCCAAGATTCAAAAGGAGGTCAAGAGACCCAGTACTTC.

The CDR3 here is CASSLGQGFRYGYTF. Written as DNA, the CDR3 is TGTGCCAGCAGTTTGGGACAGGGGTTTCGCTATGGCTACACCTTC. The chain carries TRBV27 and TRBJ1-2, with 10 bases matching TRBD1. This CDR3 comprises 15 residues. The ends lost 3 bases at V and 4 bases at J; junction bases unmatched: 5. Germline CDR1 is MNHEY and CDR2 is SMNVEV (reference sequence).

The genes are TRBV4-1 and TRBJ2-7, with D unclear. Per germline, CDR1 MGHRA and CDR2 YSYEKL. The CDR3 runs to 16 residues. Trimming left V 0 bases short and J 6 bases short, with 18 bases between. CDR3 in DNA: TGCGCCAGCAGCCAAGATCGCCAGGTTGGCTTCTCCGAGCAGTACTTC. It translates to CASSQDRQVGFSEQYF.

The chain combines TRBV7-2 with TRBJ2-5; 10 bases are a match to TRBD1. V was clipped by 3 bases and J by 4 bases; unmatched bases: 8. The length of the CDR3 is 16 residues. CDR1 and CDR2 (germline): SGHTA, FQGNSA. In DNA, the CDR3 is TGTGCCAGCAGCTTCGACAGGGGGCGGCGAAGAGAGACCCAGTACTTC. Translated, it gives CASSFDRGRRRETQYF.

Note on this clone: The same CDR3 is also encoded by other DNA sequences in this sample. In DNA form, the CDR3 reads TGTGCCAGCAGCTTAAGGGGCGGTCTGAACACTGAAGCTTTCTTT. Translating it yields CASSLRGGLNTEAFF. The chain carries TRBV7-9 and TRBJ1-1; D might be TRBD1 (5 bases). This CDR3 has 15 residues. V shed 2 bases and J shed 0 bases, with 10 bases lying between them. Germline CDR1 reads SEHNR; CDR2 reads FQNEAQ (reference sequence).

This clone came up a few times. CDR3 nucleotides: TGTGCCAGTAGCGGCGGGGCCCAAGAGACCCAGTACTTC. Its protein is CASSGGAQETQYF. The chain uses TRBV19 and TRBJ2-5, with D possibly being TRBD2 (6 bases). CDR1 is LNHDA and CDR2 is SQIVND in the germline V gene (reference sequence). The CDR3 extends over 13 amino acids. V lost 6 bases and J 1 base, leaving 9 bases between the germline ends.

The rearrangement uses TRBV19 and TRBJ1-4; TRBD1 is a possible D gene (5 bases). The V end lost 5 bases, the J end lost 4 bases, and 11 bases lay between the germline ends. CDR3 length: 14 residues. Germline V CDR1 and CDR2: LNHDA, SQIVND (reference sequence). The CDR3: CASSPGGYNEKLFF. Written as DNA, the CDR3 is TGTGCCAGTAGTCCGGGGGGATATAATGAAAAACTGTTTTTT.

This clone has just one count. V and J are TRBV4-1 and TRBJ1-1, with TRBD1 matching over 8 bases. This CDR3 is built from 15 residues. In germline, CDR1 is MGHRA, CDR2 YSYEKL. Germline trimming cut 5 bases from V and 2 bases from J; bases unmatched to any gene: 7. The CDR3 DNA reads as TGCGCCAGCAGCTATAGGGGACAGGCAAACACTGAAGCTTTCTTT. Its translation is CASSYRGQANTEAFF.

The chain has TRBV5-1 and TRBJ1-1; 8 bases fit TRBD1. Germline trimming cut 0 bases from V and 1 base from J; bases unmatched to any gene: 2. Germline V CDR1 and CDR2: SGHRS, YFSETQ. The CDR3 is 15 residues long. CDR3 protein: CASSLVGTGNTEAFF. In nucleotides, the CDR3 is TGCGCCAGCAGCTTGGTAGGGACAGGGAACACTGAAGCTTTCTTT.

This chain links TRBV19 with TRBJ1-5; 8 bases map to TRBD1. The CDR3 runs to 18 residues. CDR1 and CDR2 from the germline V gene are LNHDA and SQIVND (reference sequence). V trimming: 5 bases; J trimming: 4 bases; junction bases outside the gene matches: 16. CDR3 bases: TGTGCCAGTAGTCTCTCGGGACTACCTAGGACAGGGAATCAGCCCCAGCATTTT. Its protein is CASSLSGLPRTGNQPQHF.

The rearrangement joins TRBV6-5 to TRBJ1-4, with 9 bases that match TRBD1. CDR1 and CDR2 (germline): MNHEY, SVGAGI. This CDR3 comprises 15 residues. V was pared by 6 bases and J by 1 base, with 3 bases of the junction left unmatched. The CDR3 spells CASRPTGGTNEKLFF. For the CDR3, the DNA is TGTGCCAGCAGGCCGACAGGGGGAACTAATGAAAAACTGTTTTTT.

The rearrangement joins TRBV7-2 to TRBJ2-7; 15 bases match TRBD2. This CDR3 has 18 amino acids. Per germline, CDR1 SGHTA and CDR2 FQGNSA. J gave up 0 bases and V 5 bases, and 8 bases lay outside the gene matches. DNA of the CDR3: TGTGCCAGCAGCCCGGGACTAGCGGGGGGCGGGAGCTCCTACGAGCAGTACTTC. Residues: CASSPGLAGGGSSYEQYF. The full variable domain, its missing parts supplied by reference TRBV7-2 and TRBJ2-7, is GAGVSQSPSNKVTEKGKDVELRCDPISGHTALYWYRQSLGQGLEFLIYFQGNSAPDKSGLPSDRFSAERTGGSVSTLTIQRTQQEDSAVYLCASSPGLAGGGSSYEQYFGPGTRLTVT.

The count of this clone is one. The chain recombines TRBV7-2 with TRBJ2-1; 8 bases are a match to TRBD1. Germline trimming cut 5 bases from V and 3 bases from J; bases unmatched to any gene: 6. The CDR3 is 15 residues long. Germline loops: CDR1 SGHTA, CDR2 FQGNSA. CDR3 coding DNA: TGTGCCAGCAGCCCGCCGGGACAGGACTACAATGAGCAGTTCTTC. Its translation: CASSPPGQDYNEQFF.

V gene TRBV5-4 combines with J gene TRBJ2-4; TRBD2 agrees at 11 bases. V trimming: 0 bases; J trimming: 0 bases; junction bases outside the gene matches: 11. Germline V gene lookup returns CDR1 SGHNT and CDR2 YYREEE (reference sequence). The CDR3 contains 20 residues. The CDR3 nucleotides read TGTGCCAGCAGCTTGGCCGTGAGTCTAGCGGGGGGACTAGCCAAAAACATTCAGTACTTC. It codes for CASSLAVSLAGGLAKNIQYF.

Many counts were recorded for this clone. V is TRBV30 and J is TRBJ1-5; 9 bases are a match to TRBD1. Per germline, CDR1 GTSNPN and CDR2 SVGIG (reference sequence). This CDR3 is 15 amino acids long. V was clipped by 5 bases and J by 2 bases; unmatched bases: 7. CDR3 DNA: TGTGCCTGGTCAGAGGACAGGGGAGGCAATCAGCCCCAGCATTTT. This sequence encodes CAWSEDRGGNQPQHF.

The V gene is TRBV19, the J gene TRBJ2-5; 7 nucleotides match TRBD1. V shed 6 bases and J 2 bases; nucleotides not matched to a gene: 6. CDR3 size: 14 residues. CDR1 is LNHDA and CDR2 is SQIVND in the germline V gene (reference sequence). DNA for the CDR3: TGTGCCAGTAGCCGCCGGGACAGACAAGAGACCCAGTACTTC. It translates to CASSRRDRQETQYF.

The rearrangement joins TRBV3-1 (or the pseudogene TRBV3-2) to TRBJ1-3, with TRBD1 matching 7 bases. The germline V gene has CDR1 LGHDT and CDR2 YNNKEL (reference sequence). The CDR3 consists of 15 residues. V was clipped by 0 bases and J by 7 bases; unmatched bases: 6. The CDR3, as DNA: TGTGCCAGCAGCCAAGAAGGGGGCAGGGGGAACACCATATATTTT. Its protein product is CASSQEGGRGNTIYF.

V is TRBV28 and J is TRBJ1-4, with D uncertain. Trimming shortened V by 8 bases and J by 0 bases, and 7 bases separated the two germline ends. The germline V gene has CDR1 MDHEN and CDR2 SYDVKM. The CDR3 extends over 13 amino acids. CDR3 region: CASEDSTNEKLFF. The CDR3 coding sequence is TGTGCCAGCGAGGACTCAACTAATGAAAAACTGTTTTTT.

The chain uses TRBV5-4 and TRBJ2-3, with D unclear. The V gene's germline CDR1 is SGHNT and CDR2 YYREEE (reference sequence). Trimming removed 2 bases from V and 1 base from J, with 14 bases in between. The CDR3 loop spans 16 amino acids. The DNA for the CDR3 is TGTGCCAGCAGCTTATCGCCCGACACAGGCACAGATACGCAGTATTTT. It translates to CASSLSPDTGTDTQYF.

This chain links TRBV3-1 (or the pseudogene TRBV3-2) with TRBJ2-1, with 7 nucleotides matching TRBD2. The germline gives CDR1 LGHDT, CDR2 YNNKEL (reference sequence). Trimming took 6 bases from V and 1 from J; bases not matched to a gene: 3. The CDR3 contains 14 residues. The CDR3 DNA reads TGTGCCAGCAGTACGGGAGGTTCCTACAATGAGCAGTTCTTC. Protein: CASSTGGSYNEQFF.

The table lists this clone with a few counts. The chain joins TRBV6-5 to TRBJ2-3; 9 positions match TRBD2. The CDR3 sequence is 15 residues long. With 6 bases clipped from V and 2 bases from J, the junction kept 6 bases outside the gene matches. Germline V gene sequence: CDR1 MNHEY, CDR2 SVGAGI. CDR3 amino acids: CASRLTSGYTDTQYF. The CDR3 bases are TGTGCCAGCAGGTTGACTAGCGGTTACACAGATACGCAGTATTTT.

The chain carries TRBV4-3 and TRBJ2-3; 7 nucleotides agree with TRBD2. Trimming cost V 5 bases and J 1 base; bases outside gene matches: 6. The CDR3 totals 15 residues. CDR1 LGHNA and CDR2 YSLEER come from the germline V gene. CDR3 sequence: CASSAGSGGTDTQYF. The CDR3 region has the DNA TGCGCCAGCAGCGCAGGGAGCGGGGGCACAGATACGCAGTATTTT.

The rearrangement joins TRBV14 to TRBJ1-6; D call uncertain. Trimming pared 0 bases from V and 7 bases from J, leaving 16 bases between. Per the germline V gene, CDR1 is SGHDN and CDR2 is FVKESK. This CDR3 contains 17 residues. CDR3 in DNA: TGTGCCAGCAGCCAAGATGAGTTCGACACTGGGAATTCACCCCTCCACTTT. Residues: CASSQDEFDTGNSPLHF.

This clone occurred once. V is TRBV13 and J is TRBJ2-5; TRBD1 is a possible D gene (6 bases). The CDR3 runs to 13 residues. Trimming cost V 7 bases and J 1 base, with 10 bases left between them. CDR1 and CDR2 from the germline V gene are PRHDT and FYEKMQ (reference sequence). CDR3 residues: CASNTGSQETQYF. In DNA form, the CDR3 reads TGTGCCAGCAACACAGGGAGCCAAGAGACCCAGTACTTC.

The chain employs TRBV4-2 and TRBJ2-3; 10 bases align to TRBD2. V was pared by 2 bases and J by 6 bases, with 8 bases of the junction left unmatched. The CDR3 extends over 16 amino acids. The germline CDR1 and CDR2 sequences are LGHNA and YNFKEQ. CDR3 region: CASSQWSGGAVDTQYF. The DNA for the CDR3 is TGTGCCAGCAGCCAATGGAGCGGGGGGGCCGTGGATACGCAGTATTTT.

This chain joins TRBV24-1 and TRBJ2-1; D is perhaps TRBD2 (7 bases). The V and J ends lost 0 bases and 7 bases respectively, with 9 bases between them. In germline, CDR1 is KGHDR, CDR2 SFDVKD. The CDR3 loop spans 14 amino acids. The DNA of the CDR3 is TGTGCCACCAGTGATTTGCGGGGGGCGAATGAGCAGTTCTTC. Translating it yields CATSDLRGANEQFF.

This rearrangement joins TRBV19 to TRBJ1-3, with a tentative D call TRBD1 (6 bases). The germline V gene has CDR1 LNHDA and CDR2 SQIVND (reference sequence). This CDR3 is built from 16 residues. V lost 5 bases and J lost 0, with 14 bases in between. The CDR3 here is CASSAQGQSSGNTIYF. The CDR3, as DNA: TGTGCCAGTAGTGCTCAGGGGCAGAGCTCTGGAAACACCATATATTTT.

The chain links TRBV27 to TRBJ1-6; no clear D. Germline V gene data show CDR1 as MNHEY and CDR2 as SMNVEV (reference sequence). The CDR3 length is 16 residues. V was clipped by 6 bases and J by 5 bases, with 17 bases between them. CDR3 region: CASRLGTGNNNSPLHF. Here the CDR3 DNA reads TGTGCCAGCAGATTAGGTACGGGAAACAATAATTCACCCCTCCACTTT.

CDR3 coding DNA: TGTGCCAGCAGCTCAGACGACAGGGTAGGAGAGACCCAGTACTTC. It codes for CASSSDDRVGETQYF. This chain joins TRBV5-4 and TRBJ2-5; 7 bases line up with TRBD1. The CDR3 length is 15 residues. V trimming: 3 bases; J trimming: 4 bases; junction bases outside the gene matches: 9. The germline CDR1 and CDR2 sequences are SGHNT and YYREEE (reference sequence).